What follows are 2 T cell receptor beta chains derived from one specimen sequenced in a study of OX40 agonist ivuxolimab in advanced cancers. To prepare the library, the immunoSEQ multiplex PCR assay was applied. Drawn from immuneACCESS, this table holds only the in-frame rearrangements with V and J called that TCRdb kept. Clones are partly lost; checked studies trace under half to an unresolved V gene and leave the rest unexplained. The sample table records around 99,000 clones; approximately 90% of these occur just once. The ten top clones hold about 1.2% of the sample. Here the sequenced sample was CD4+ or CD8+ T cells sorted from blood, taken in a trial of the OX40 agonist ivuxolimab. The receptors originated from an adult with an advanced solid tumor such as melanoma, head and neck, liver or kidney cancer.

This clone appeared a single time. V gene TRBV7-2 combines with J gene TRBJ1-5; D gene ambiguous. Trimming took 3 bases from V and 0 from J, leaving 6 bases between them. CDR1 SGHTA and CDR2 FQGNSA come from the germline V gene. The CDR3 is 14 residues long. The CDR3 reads CASSLAHSNQPQHF. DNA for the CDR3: TGTGCCAGCAGCTTGGCCCATAGCAATCAGCCCCAGCATTTT.

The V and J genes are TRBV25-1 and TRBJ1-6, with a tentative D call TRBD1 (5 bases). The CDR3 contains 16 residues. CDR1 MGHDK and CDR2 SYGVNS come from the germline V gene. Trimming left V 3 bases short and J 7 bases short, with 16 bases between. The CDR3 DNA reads TGTGCCAGCAGTGATCTCGCTCAGGGCGCGAATTCACCCCTCCACTTT. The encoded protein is CASSDLAQGANSPLHF.